Detailed here is one T cell receptor beta chain. Trimming cost V 3 bases and J 4 bases, with 10 bases left between them. The CDR3 sequence is 14 residues long. CDR1 is MDHEN, CDR2 SYDVKM, per germline. The data were obtained in a study of radiotherapy plus CTLA-4 blockade in lung cancer. Clones were sequenced by immunoSEQ multiplex PCR, and TCRdb holds only the in-frame ones, with some missing. The sample has some 120,000 clones; approximately 77% are singletons. The chain links TRBV28 to TRBJ1-5; D is uncertain. This clonotype was obtained from a human donor with non-small cell lung cancer that progressed on radiotherapy plus ipilimumab. Some clones in this sample may be carry-over from other donors' samples. The sequencing used peripheral blood, collected from a patient treated with radiotherapy plus ipilimumab. Here the CDR3 DNA reads TGTGCCAGCAGTTTGAGGGTTTGGAATCAGCCCCAGCATTTT. It translates to CASSLRVWNQPQHF.